This T cell receptor beta chain was identified during a study of cytomegalovirus exposure and HLA in healthy donors. Study background: Among the roughly 400 genotyped donors, over 70% were placed in the Caucasian-associated ancestry cluster.

Note on this clone: The antigen is not known.

In the PCR, 60 Vbeta and 13 Jbeta primers were used. The protocol was immunoSEQ multiplex PCR, while the TCRdb copy is restricted to in-frame clones and leaves out a portion. The repertoire holds about 190,000 clones, with roughly 80% as singletons. The germline V gene encodes CDR1 KGHSH and CDR2 LQKENI. Unmatched junction bases numbered 4, after V lost 1 base and J lost 5 bases. The CDR3 runs to 14 residues. Study results and limitations: Reports showed the classifier diagnosing cytomegalovirus status with high specificity and sensitivity. Roughly uniform sequencing depth across donors was assumed, possibly incorrectly. In the analysis, some V segments, TRBV6-2 and TRBV6-3 included, were excluded as indistinguishable.

This chain uses TRBV18 with TRBJ2-5, with 7 positions matching TRBD1. Specimen: PBMCs. This clonotype originated in a man aged 50-59 years in good health and CMV-seronegative. DNA of the CDR3: TGTGCCAGCTCACCACTCGACAGGGACGAGACCCAGTACTTC. Translating it yields CASSPLDRDETQYF.